The rows below give T cell receptor beta chains drawn from one sample of a study of post-analysis software for immune sequencing data. TCRdb redid the calling of the PCR reads with MiXCR, one entry per CDR3 protein. The table includes about 540,000 distinct CDR3 sequences, roughly 34% detected once. The sample comprised blood. The receptors come from a girl under 18 with multiple sclerosis. Both conserved end residues are part of each CDR3. The D gene is left open where the match is weak.

>TRBJ2-1|TRBV10-3|NA
CAISELAGGGNEQFF
>TRBJ1-1|TRBV2|NA
CASSARDTEAFF
>TRBJ2-5|TRBV4-2|TRBD2
CASSQDQVGGEETQYF
>TRBJ1-2|TRBV5-1|NA
CASSLELSYLYGYTF
>TRBJ2-3|TRBV11-2|NA
CASSLAGPPSDTQYF
>TRBJ2-1|TRBV7-2|TRBD2
CASSSRTSLGYNEQFF
>TRBJ2-7|TRBV29-1|NA
CSVAQGGGYEQYF
>TRBJ1-2|TRBV20-1|NA
CSAPARDGYTF
>TRBJ2-7|TRBV7-9|TRBD1
CASSLGQGDYEQYF
>TRBJ1-2|TRBV5-1|TRBD1
CASSLAGQGASGYTF
>TRBJ2-2|TRBV5-1|TRBD2
CASSPQAGGTGELFF
>TRBJ1-2|TRBV6-5|TRBD1
CASSSYRGTNYGYTF
>TRBJ2-3|TRBV20-1|TRBD2
CSGRAGVRTDTQYF
>TRBJ2-1|TRBV12-3/TRBV12-4|TRBD2
CASSTSGGARFF
>TRBJ2-1|TRBV13|TRBD2
CASSLGTSGGGEQFF
>TRBJ1-5|TRBV7-4|NA
CASSLVRGGNRYMYRPQHF
>TRBJ1-5|TRBV20-1|NA
CSARGQLLGSNQPQHF
>TRBJ2-3|TRBV4-2|NA
CASSQDDFSLTTDTQYF
>TRBJ1-1|TRBV5-6|NA
CASSLPGDITEAFF
>TRBJ2-3|TRBV5-1|NA
CASSRDTFRDPSTDTQYF
>TRBJ1-2|TRBV13|NA
CASSSEGALYGCTF
>TRBJ1-1|TRBV4-1|NA
CASSQFVPGWAFF
>TRBJ2-3|TRBV5-1|NA
CASSEGDSTDTQYF
>TRBJ2-7|TRBV5-1|NA
CASSLGSGTYEQYF
>TRBJ2-3|TRBV20-1|TRBD2
CSARGPLRGVYTDTQYF
>TRBJ2-1|TRBV5-6|TRBD2
CASSPRRLAGGNEQFF
>TRBJ1-1|TRBV29-1|NA
CSVGRWDTEAFF
>TRBJ2-3|TRBV20-1|TRBD2
CSAALLAESTDTQYF
>TRBJ1-6|TRBV7-2|TRBD1
CASSLDRGDNSPLHF
>TRBJ2-5|TRBV20-1|TRBD2
CSIGLGDYREQYF
>TRBJ2-5|TRBV7-9|NA
CASSLSLLQETQYF
>TRBJ1-5|TRBV28|TRBD1
CASSPTGRGQAYQPQHF